The next 30 T cell receptor beta chains were all read from a single sample in a study of tumor and adjacent non-tumor tissue in lung cancer. No cell sorting was done before RNA was extracted from the tissue. Distant lung tissue was collected more than 3 cm away from the tumor edge. Three rounds of nested PCR, following a modified ARM-PCR protocol, produced the TCRbeta library. TCRdb passed the multiplex PCR reads through MiXCR, listing each CDR3 protein once. Of 70,000 to 90,000 distinct CDR3 sequences listed, approximately 78% were seen once; the top ten hold about half. Sequenced: distant non-tumor lung tissue. Receptors originate from a man in his 60s with non-small cell lung cancer.

For the CDR3, the DNA is TGTGCCAGCAGCGAGCTGGACTCGTCGGACACTGAAGCTTTCTTT. Protein product: CASSELDSSDTEAFF. The genes are TRBV16 and TRBJ1-1, with D unclear. Looked up from germline, CDR1 is KGHSY and CDR2 is FQNENV. The CDR3 is 15 residues long. Trimming pared 5 bases from V and 3 bases from J, leaving 16 bases between.

Turning to this clonotype: One end of the junction varies from germline; a read error may be responsible. V and J are TRBV20-1 and TRBJ1-1, with D uncertain. CDR1 is DFQATT and CDR2 is SNEGSKA in the germline V gene (reference sequence). The CDR3 loop spans 13 amino acids. The CDR3 DNA reads as TGCAGTGTTAGATTACGTCAGAGGACTGAAGCTTACTTT. Its translation is CSVRLRQRTEAYF.

In regard to this clonotype: No conserved phenylalanine or tryptophan ends this CDR3, so it is likely a read error. V and J are TRBV28 and TRBJ2-7; D may be TRBD1 or TRBD2 (6 bases each). This CDR3 region has 13 residues. Trimming stripped 6 bases from V and 0 bases from J, with 9 bases between. The germline V gene has CDR1 MDHEN and CDR2 SYDVKM. The CDR3 sequence is CASRRDTSYEQYL. The CDR3 coding sequence is TGTGCCAGCAGGCGGGACACCTCCTACGAGCAGTACTTA.

About this clonotype itself: It may be a read error: a sequence one base away is much more abundant. V gene TRBV10-3 combines with J gene TRBJ2-5; D is ambiguous. The germline gives CDR1 ENHRY, CDR2 SYGVKD. With 3 bases removed from V and 7 bases from J, the gap between germline ends came to 12 bases. This CDR3 comprises 13 residues. The CDR3 DNA sequence: TGTGCCATCAGTGACGGCGCCCCTTGGACCCAGTACTTC. Its translation is CAISDGAPWTQYF.

Concerning this clonotype: Relative to the germline gene, one junction end is altered; a read error may explain this. The J gene is TRBJ1-6, the V gene TRBV5-4; 11 bases are a match to TRBD1. From germline, CDR1 is SGHNT and CDR2 YYREEE (reference sequence). There are 16 residues in the CDR3. CDR3 amino acids: CASSPGQGANDSPLNF. CDR3 bases: TGTGCCAGCAGCCCTGGACAGGGGGCGAATGATTCACCCCTCAACTTT.

As to this clonotype: One junction end does not reproduce the germline sequence, and a read error may be involved. Written as DNA, the CDR3 is TGTGTCAGCAGTTTACAGGGTCTCGAAAAACTGTTTTTT. The encoded protein is CVSSLQGLEKLFF. The V call is TRBV11-3, the J call TRBJ1-4; tentative D call: TRBD1 (6 bases). The CDR3 sequence is 13 residues long. From germline, CDR1 is SGHNT and CDR2 YENEEA. Full variable domain (outside the CDR3, taken from reference TRBV11-3 and TRBJ1-4): EAGVVQSPRYKIIEKKQPVAFWCNPISGHNTLYWYLQNLGQGPELLIRYENEEAVDDSQLPKDRFSAERLKGVDSTLKIQPAELGDSAVYLCVSSLQGLEKLFFGSGTQLSVL.

The chain uses TRBV4-1 and TRBJ1-2; D unresolved. Germline V gene lookup returns CDR1 MGHRA and CDR2 YSYEKL. Trimming removed 4 bases at V and 3 bases at J, with 18 bases between. The CDR3 length is 16 residues. The CDR3 here is CASSLCGTEDYYGYTF. In DNA form, the CDR3 reads TGCGCCAGCAGCCTCTGTGGAACAGAGGACTACTATGGCTACACCTTC.

Comments on this clonotype: Sequence at one end of the junction differs from germline and may be a read error. This chain uses TRBV11-3 with TRBJ2-3, with 10 bases matching TRBD2. Germline CDR1 SGHNT, CDR2 YENEEA. The CDR3 totals 18 residues. CDR3 nucleotide sequence: TGTGCCAGCAGTTCCCTCCGTAGGGAGCGGGAGGGCACATATACGCGGTATTTT. Its translation: CASSSLRREREGTYTRYF.

The V gene is TRBV6-6, the J gene TRBJ1-1, with 11 bases aligning to TRBD1. The V gene's germline CDR1 is MNHNY and CDR2 SVGAGI (reference sequence). The trim removed 9 bases at V and 5 bases at J, leaving 11 bases unmatched. The CDR3 is made up of 15 amino acids. CDR3 nucleotide sequence: TGTGCCAGTATGGGGACAGGGGGACACGGGACTGAAGCTTTCTTT. Translating it yields CASMGTGGHGTEAFF.

In nucleotides, the CDR3 is TGTGCCAGCAGCCAAGTCGGACAGCTTGAGAACACTGGATGTTTCTTT. This codes for CASSQVGQLENTGCFF. The chain joins TRBV4-2 to TRBJ1-1; tentative D call: TRBD1 (6 bases). The CDR3 has 16 amino acids. The V gene's germline CDR1 is LGHNA and CDR2 YNFKEQ. With 1 base removed from V and 13 bases from J, the gap between germline ends came to 25 bases.

This chain joins TRBV6-5 and TRBJ1-2; possible D gene TRBD1, 5 bases. Deletions cut 0 bases from V and 4 bases from J, with 24 bases between. Per germline, CDR1 MNHEY and CDR2 SVGAGI. This CDR3 contains 19 residues. CDR3 bases: TGTGCCAGCAGTTACTCGTACTGTTTTCCGAGACAGAGTCCCTATGGCTACACCTTC. As protein: CASSYSYCFPRQSPYGYTF.

Remarks on this clonotype: At one boundary the junction diverges from the germline segment, which might be a read error. V usage is TRBV20-1 and J usage is TRBJ2-1; 9 nucleotides line up with TRBD2. Germline CDR1 is DFQATT and CDR2 is SNEGSKA (reference sequence). This CDR3 spans 15 amino acids. This CDR3 reads CNARTQRGVYNEQFF. DNA for the CDR3: TGCAATGCTAGAACTCAGCGGGGGGTCTACAATGAGCAGTTCTTC.

As for this clonotype: The junction does not match germline at one end; this may be a read error. The chain links TRBV11-3 to TRBJ1-2, with a tentative D call TRBD1 (5 bases). Germline V gives CDR1 SGHNT, CDR2 YENEEA. The CDR3 is 15 residues long. The DNA for the CDR3 is TGTGCCAGCAGCCAACCGGGACGGGGGATCTATGGCCACACCTTC. This codes for CASSQPGRGIYGHTF.

On this clonotype: One junction end does not reproduce the germline sequence, and a read error may be involved. The rearrangement uses TRBV6-1 and TRBJ1-1, with D possibly being TRBD1 (5 bases). CDR3 length equals 14 residues. Germline V gene data show CDR1 as MNHNS and CDR2 as SASEGT. The CDR3 loop reads CASCEDRGVTEAFF. CDR3 DNA sequence: TGTGCCAGCTGTGAAGACAGAGGCGTCACTGAAGCTTTCTTT.

Many counts were recorded for this clonotype. The chain combines TRBV12-3 or TRBV12-4 with TRBJ2-6; perhaps TRBD2 as D (6 bases). There are 17 residues in the CDR3. Trimming took 6 bases from V and 0 from J, leaving 15 bases between them. The CDR3 DNA reads as TGTGCCAGCAGATCGGGACTCCTTATCTCTGGGGCCAACGTCCTGACTTTC. Its translation is CASRSGLLISGANVLTF.

Comments on this clonotype: Compared with germline, one end of the junction differs, possibly owing to a read error. J is TRBJ1-1 and V is TRBV20-1; 9 bases align to TRBD1. Germline CDR1 is DFQATT and CDR2 is SNEGSKA (reference sequence). The CDR3 loop spans 13 amino acids. CDR3 DNA: TGCAGCGCTCGCCGGGACAGGGTTACTGAAGTTTTCTTT. Its protein product is CSARRDRVTEVFF.

This clonotype came up once. The gene calls are TRBV5-1 and TRBJ2-3; the D gene could be TRBD1 or TRBD2 (5 bases each). The germline gives CDR1 SGHRS, CDR2 YFSETQ. This CDR3 has 15 amino acids. Trimming left V 6 bases short and J 5 bases short, with 19 bases between. Written as DNA, the CDR3 is TGCGCCAGCAAGGGGCTCGGGGAGCACCAAGATACGCAGTATTTT. Translated: CASKGLGEHQDTQYF.

Comments on this clonotype: This is likely a read error, given that the CDR3 carries no conserved phenylalanine or tryptophan at its end. This chain links TRBV6-2 or TRBV6-3 with TRBJ2-1; D possibly corresponds to TRBD1 (5 bases). CDR3 length: 14 amino acids. CDR1 and CDR2 (germline): MNHEY, SVGEGT. V shed 10 bases and J shed 1 base, with 14 bases lying between them. For the CDR3, the DNA is TGTGCCAACAGCCTGGACATGTCCTACAATGAGCAGTTCGTC. Protein: CANSLDMSYNEQFV.

This clonotype came up a few times. A much larger clone is a single base away; this may be a read error. The chain couples TRBV6-6 to TRBJ2-5; 11 positions match TRBD2. The CDR3 spans 16 residues. CDR1 is MNHNY, CDR2 SVGAGI, per germline (reference sequence). The DNA of the CDR3 is TGTACCAGCAGTTACGGGACTAGCGGCCCGCCGGAGACCCAGTACTTC. Residues: CTSSYGTSGPPETQYF.

In the case of this clonotype: This CDR3 is missing its conserved last phenylalanine or tryptophan, likely due to a read error. The CDR3 sequence is CSTRGGLTSTDTQYY. As DNA, the CDR3 is TGTAGCACCCGAGGAGGGCTTACTAGCACAGATACGCAGTATTAT. The V and J genes are TRBV29-1 and TRBJ2-3; D is perhaps TRBD2 (6 bases). The germline CDR1 and CDR2 sequences are SQVTM and ANQGSEA. This CDR3 has 15 residues.

The genes are TRBV29-1 and TRBJ2-5; D gene ambiguous. V lost 6 bases and J lost 5, with 13 bases in between. Germline values: CDR1 SQVTM, CDR2 ANQGSEA. The CDR3 loop spans 12 amino acids. In DNA, the CDR3 is TGCAGCGTCGTCACCTTTGTTGAGACCCAGTACTTC. Encoded protein: CSVVTFVETQYF.

V gene TRBV20-1 combines with J gene TRBJ2-3; 8 bases map to TRBD2. Per germline, CDR1 DFQATT and CDR2 SNEGSKA (reference sequence). The CDR3 has 15 amino acids. V dropped 5 bases and J dropped 6; count of bases not matched to a gene: 13. Here the CDR3 reads CSAHALAENTDTQYF. The CDR3 DNA reads TGCAGTGCTCACGCACTAGCGGAAAACACCGATACGCAGTATTTT.

The chain is built from TRBV6-1 and TRBJ1-2, with D possibly TRBD1 on 6 matching bases. Germline CDR1 MNHNS, CDR2 SASEGT. The CDR3 is 16 residues long. V lost 10 bases to trimming and J lost 5 bases, with 26 bases between them. CDR3 coding DNA: TGTGCCATACTACGGAGAGGGGTGCAGGGGAGGTATGGCTACACCTTC. Its protein is CAILRRGVQGRYGYTF.

Of note for this clonotype: An end of the junction differs from the germline gene, which may be a read error. The V call is TRBV11-2, the J call TRBJ2-2; possible D gene TRBD2, 6 bases. CDR1 is SGHAT, CDR2 FQNNGV, per germline. The CDR3 runs 16 residues. CDR3 DNA sequence: TGTGCCAGTAGCTTAGAACCCCCCACTAGTTCCGGGGGGCTGTTTTTT. This sequence encodes CASSLEPPTSSGGLFF.

For this clonotype: Germline is not matched at one junction end, which may reflect a read error. The chain couples TRBV6-1 to TRBJ1-5; D gene ambiguous. The CDR3 has 14 amino acids. Germline V gene lookup returns CDR1 MNHNS and CDR2 SASEGT. The CDR3 DNA reads as TGTGCCGGCAGTGGGCACAATAGCAATCAGCACCAGCATTTT. It codes for CAGSGHNSNQHQHF.

The chain recombines TRBV11-3 with TRBJ2-1; the match to TRBD2 covers 13 bases. This CDR3 has 17 residues. Germline V gene lookup returns CDR1 SGHNT and CDR2 YENEEA. Trimming cost V 10 bases and J 5 bases; bases outside gene matches: 14. CDR3 sequence: CATNLSRLAGGNNEQFF. Written as DNA, the CDR3 is TGTGCCACCAACTTATCTCGACTAGCGGGAGGCAACAATGAGCAGTTCTTC.

The V gene is TRBV4-2, the J gene TRBJ2-2, with D unclear. The V end lost 3 bases, the J end lost 9 bases, and 14 bases lay between the germline ends. CDR3 length: 14 amino acids. Germline CDR1 reads LGHNA; CDR2 reads YNFKEQ. CDR3 bases: TGTGCCAGCAGCCAGATGATGTTGGGCAGGGAGCTGTTTTTT. The encoded protein is CASSQMMLGRELFF.

V is TRBV4-1 and J is TRBJ1-2, with D perhaps matching TRBD1 (6 bases). V shed 6 bases and J shed 3 bases, with 20 bases lying between them. The CDR3 covers 16 residues. CDR1 is MGHRA and CDR2 is YSYEKL in the germline V gene. The CDR3 loop is CASRPGETGYYYGYTF. Written as DNA, the CDR3 is TGCGCCAGCAGGCCCGGTGAAACAGGGTACTACTATGGCTACACCTTC.

This clonotype was counted at least ten times. J is TRBJ2-1 and V is TRBV28; D is ambiguous. The CDR3 loop spans 12 amino acids. The V end was cut by 1 base, the J end by 10 bases, with 8 bases between. CDR1 is MDHEN, CDR2 SYDVKM, per germline. CDR3 nucleotides: TGTGCCAGCAGTTTATTAGGGCCGGAGCAGTTCTTC. Translation gives CASSLLGPEQFF.

The V gene is TRBV11-2, the J gene TRBJ2-7; 9 positions match TRBD1. CDR3 length: 16 residues. The germline V gene has CDR1 SGHAT and CDR2 FQNNGV. V dropped 7 bases and J dropped 0; count of bases not matched to a gene: 10. CDR3 sequence: CASNQGQGEFSYEQYF. The DNA of the CDR3 is TGTGCCAGCAACCAGGGACAGGGAGAGTTCTCCTACGAGCAGTACTTC.